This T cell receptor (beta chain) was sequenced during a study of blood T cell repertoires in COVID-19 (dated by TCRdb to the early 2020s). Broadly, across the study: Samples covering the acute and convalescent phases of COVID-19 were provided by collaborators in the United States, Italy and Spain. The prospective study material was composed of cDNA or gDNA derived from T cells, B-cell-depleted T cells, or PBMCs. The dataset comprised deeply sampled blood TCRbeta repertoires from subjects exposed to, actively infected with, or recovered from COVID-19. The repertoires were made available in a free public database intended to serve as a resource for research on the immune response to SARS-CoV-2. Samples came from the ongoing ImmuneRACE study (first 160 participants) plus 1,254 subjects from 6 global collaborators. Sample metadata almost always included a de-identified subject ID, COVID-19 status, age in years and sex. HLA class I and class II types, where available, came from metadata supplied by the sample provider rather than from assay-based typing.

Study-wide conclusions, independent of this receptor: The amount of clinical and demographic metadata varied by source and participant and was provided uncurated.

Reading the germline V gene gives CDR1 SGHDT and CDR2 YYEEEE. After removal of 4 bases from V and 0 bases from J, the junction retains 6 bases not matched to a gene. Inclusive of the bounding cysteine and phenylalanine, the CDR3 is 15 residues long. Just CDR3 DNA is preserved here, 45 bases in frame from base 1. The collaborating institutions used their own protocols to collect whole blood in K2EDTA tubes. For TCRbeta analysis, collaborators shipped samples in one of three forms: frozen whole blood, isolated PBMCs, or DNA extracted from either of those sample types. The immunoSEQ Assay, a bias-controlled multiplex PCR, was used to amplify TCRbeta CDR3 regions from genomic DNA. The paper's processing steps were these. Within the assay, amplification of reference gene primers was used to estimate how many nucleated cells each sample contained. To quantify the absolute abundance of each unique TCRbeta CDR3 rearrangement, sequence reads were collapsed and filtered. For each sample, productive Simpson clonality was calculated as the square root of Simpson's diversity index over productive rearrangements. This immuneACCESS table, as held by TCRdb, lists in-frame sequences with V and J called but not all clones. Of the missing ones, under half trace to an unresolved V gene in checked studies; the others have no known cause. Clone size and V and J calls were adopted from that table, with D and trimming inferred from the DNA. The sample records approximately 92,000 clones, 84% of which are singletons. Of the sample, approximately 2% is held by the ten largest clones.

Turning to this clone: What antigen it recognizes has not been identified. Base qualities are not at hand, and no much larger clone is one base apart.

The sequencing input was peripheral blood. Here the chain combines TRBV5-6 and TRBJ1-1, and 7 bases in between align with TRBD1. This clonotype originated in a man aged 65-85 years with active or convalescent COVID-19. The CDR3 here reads CASSGTRGMNTEAFF. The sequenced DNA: TGTGCCAGCAGCGGGACCAGGGGGATGAACACTGAAGCTTTCTTT.